This TCR beta chain stems from a study of blood T cells in healthy people across ages. Broader study findings: The study lacked donor CMV status, which possibly confounded expanded clonotype changes.

The CDR3 is made up of 17 amino acids. The V gene lost 6 bases and the J gene lost 2 bases, with 19 bases spanning the gap. The germline V gene has CDR1 SGHTA and CDR2 FQGNSA. This clonotype was seen only a few times. The antigen is undetermined. Together with a sample-barcoded 5' primer, a J-beta primer mix was included in a second PCR lasting about 6 to 11 cycles. Each CDR3 protein is one row after TCRdb ran MiXCR on the 5' RACE reads. This table holds some 900,000 distinct CDR3 sequences, more than 25% found once. Each donor was a healthy Caucasian individual from Russia, aged 6 to 90. The J gene is TRBJ2-2, the V gene TRBV7-2; either TRBD1 or TRBD2 may fit D (6 bases each). The sequence was obtained from a woman older than 75 in good health. The specimen was blood. CDR3 coding DNA: TGTGCCAGCAGGCCCTCTAGACGGGGGCACAACACCGGGGAGCTGTTTTTT. Translated, it gives CASRPSRRGHNTGELFF. The full variable domain, with the rest looked up from reference TRBV7-2 and TRBJ2-2, is GAGVSQSPSNKVTEKGKDVELRCDPISGHTALYWYRQSLGQGLEFLIYFQGNSAPDKSGLPSDRFSAERTGGSVSTLTIQRTQQEDSAVYLCASRPSRRGHNTGELFFGEGSRLTVL.